A selection of T cell receptor beta chains follows, all from one sample in a study of cytomegalovirus exposure and HLA in healthy donors. Some clones are missing from TCRdb's copy, which holds only in-frame ones; the method was immunoSEQ multiplex PCR. Of 100,000 to 150,000 clones listed, around 78% are singletons. Material for sequencing was PBMCs. These receptors came from a man in his forties or fifties in good health and CMV-seronegative. Each CDR3 is given with its conserved first and last residue. The order of the fields is J gene, V gene, clone size, CDR3 protein. Not all rows give a size; the values are once, few, many and, for expanded clones, a class.

TRBJ2-3 TRBV2 . CASTSTYVSTDTQYF
TRBJ1-6 TRBV4-3 few CASSRGHLNSPLHF
TRBJ1-1 TRBV5-1 . CASSPLTGGDEAFF
TRBJ2-5 TRBV28 few CASSLTPGTAQETQYF
TRBJ2-2 TRBV19 . CASTSTLGRGYNTGELFF
TRBJ2-5 TRBV9 . CASSVGNSQETQYF
TRBJ2-2 TRBV27 few CASSFEAGELFF
TRBJ1-3 TRBV11-2 once CASSLGGIISGNTIYF
TRBJ1-5 TRBV7-9 . CASSSGAGTGFYQPQHF
TRBJ1-2 TRBV6-5 . CASSLTYTF
TRBJ1-1 TRBV28 . CASSGQMNTEAFF
TRBJ1-1 TRBV4-1 . CASSQAGRQGDTEAFF
TRBJ1-5 TRBV5-4 once CASSLQGQPQHF